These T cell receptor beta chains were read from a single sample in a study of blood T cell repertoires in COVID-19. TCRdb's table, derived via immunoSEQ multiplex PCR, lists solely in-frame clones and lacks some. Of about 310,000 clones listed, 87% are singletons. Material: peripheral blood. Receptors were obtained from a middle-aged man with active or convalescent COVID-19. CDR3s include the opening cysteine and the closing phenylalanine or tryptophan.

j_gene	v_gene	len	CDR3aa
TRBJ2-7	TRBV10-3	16	CAISEGGASGAYEQYF
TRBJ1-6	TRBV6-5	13	CASSRTSFSPLHF
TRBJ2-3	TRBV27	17	CASSTYRASLGTDTQYF
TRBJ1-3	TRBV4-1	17	CASSRGLDRGAGNTIYF
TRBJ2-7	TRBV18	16	CASSPLGTDSSYEQYF
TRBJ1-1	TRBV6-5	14	CASSYDSMNTEAFF
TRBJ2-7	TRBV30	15	CAWRSFTSGSGEQYF
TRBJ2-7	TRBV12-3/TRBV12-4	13	CASTLDREREQYF
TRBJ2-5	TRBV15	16	CATSGGTGRFQETQYF
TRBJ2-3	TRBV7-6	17	CASSLTAGGLQTDTQYF
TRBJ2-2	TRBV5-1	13	CASSSAGAGELFF
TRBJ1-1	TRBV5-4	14	CASGGAGGNTEAFF
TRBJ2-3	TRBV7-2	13	CASSPSRSDTQYF
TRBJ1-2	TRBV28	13	CASRRQRNYGYTF
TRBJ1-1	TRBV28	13	CASSWRLRDSLRF
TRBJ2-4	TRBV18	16	CASSRLAGGPGNIQYF
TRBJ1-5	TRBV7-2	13	CASSRQVGQPQHF
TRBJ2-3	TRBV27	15	CASSQLGAVADTQYF
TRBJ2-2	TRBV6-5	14	CASNGQGNTGELFF
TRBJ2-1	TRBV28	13	CASRPQGWDEQFF
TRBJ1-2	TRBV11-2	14	CASSLVSEIYGYTF
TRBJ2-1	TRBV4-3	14	CASSLLAGGLEQFF
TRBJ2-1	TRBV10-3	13	CATNNRGPNEQFF
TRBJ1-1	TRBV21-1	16	CASSNTPQTVNTEAFF
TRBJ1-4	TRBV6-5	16	CASSYSGAGNNEKLFF
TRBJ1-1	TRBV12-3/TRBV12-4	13	CASRQGAYTEAFF
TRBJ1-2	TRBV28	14	CASSSPGQSWGYTF
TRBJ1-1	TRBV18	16	CASSPGTGGRDTEAFF
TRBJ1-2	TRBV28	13	CASRLTGGYGYTF
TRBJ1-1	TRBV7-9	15	CASSPARGIDTEAFF
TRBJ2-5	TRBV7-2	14	CASSLFTEQETQYF
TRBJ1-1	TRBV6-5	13	CASSYHRDTEAFF
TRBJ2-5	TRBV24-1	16	CATSDTKPRGGETQYF
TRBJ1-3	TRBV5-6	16	CASSRGQRRSGNTIYF
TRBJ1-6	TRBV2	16	CASRRQGVEANSPLHF
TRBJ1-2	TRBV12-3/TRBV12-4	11	CASSSWTGYTF
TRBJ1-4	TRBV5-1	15	CASSLSGGWNEKLFF
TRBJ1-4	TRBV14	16	CARAGFFPLRNEKLFF
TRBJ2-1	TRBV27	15	CASSRRDYVYNEQFF
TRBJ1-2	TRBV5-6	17	CASSSRDRGRANYGYTF
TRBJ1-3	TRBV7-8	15	CASSIRDRGGNTIYF
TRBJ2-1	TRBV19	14	CASTSGSSYNEQFF
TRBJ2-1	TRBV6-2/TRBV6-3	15	CASSYSGGTYNEQFF
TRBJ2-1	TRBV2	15	CASSLTSGRSDEQFF
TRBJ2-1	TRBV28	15	CASNRRRTTDNEQFF
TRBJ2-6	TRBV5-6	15	CASSFRLTGANVLTF
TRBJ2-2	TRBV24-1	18	CATSDETGTGANTGELFF
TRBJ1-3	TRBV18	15	CASSPPGLPGNTIYF
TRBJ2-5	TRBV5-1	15	CASSFIGGAGETQYF
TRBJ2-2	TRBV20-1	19	CSASSAGLQGHTLTGELFF
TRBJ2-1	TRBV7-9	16	CASSPVSGGLYNEQFF
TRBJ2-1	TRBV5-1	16	CASSVTGTLSYNEQFF
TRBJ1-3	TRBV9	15	CASSVMGSSGNTIYF
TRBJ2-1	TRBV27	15	CASRILRDSVNEQFF
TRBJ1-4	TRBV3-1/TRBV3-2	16	CASSQFDTSTNEKLFF